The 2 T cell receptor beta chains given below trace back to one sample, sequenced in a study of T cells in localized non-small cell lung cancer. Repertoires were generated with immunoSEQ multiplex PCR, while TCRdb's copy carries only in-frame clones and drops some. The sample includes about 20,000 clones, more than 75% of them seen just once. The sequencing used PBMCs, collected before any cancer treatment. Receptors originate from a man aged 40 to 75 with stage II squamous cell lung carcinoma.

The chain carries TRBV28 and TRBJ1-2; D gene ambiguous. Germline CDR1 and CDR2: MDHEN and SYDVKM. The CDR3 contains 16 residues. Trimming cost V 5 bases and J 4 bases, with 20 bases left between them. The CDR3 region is CASSPPRVTYPYGYTF. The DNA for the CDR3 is TGTGCCAGCAGTCCACCCCGGGTCACCTATCCCTATGGCTACACCTTC.

CDR3 protein: CASSRTGENTEAFF. In DNA form, the CDR3 reads TGTGCCAGCAGTCGGACAGGGGAGAACACTGAAGCTTTCTTT. The genes are TRBV28 and TRBJ1-1, with TRBD1 matching over 9 bases. The CDR3 has 14 residues. With V trimmed by 5 bases and J by 1 base, 2 bases remained unmatched. Germline CDR1 and CDR2: MDHEN and SYDVKM. Using reference TRBV28 and TRBJ1-1 for the parts outside the CDR3, the full variable domain is DVKVTQSSRYLVKRTGEKVFLECVQDMDHENMFWYRQDPGLGLRLIYFSYDVKMKEKGDIPEGYSVSREKKERFSLILESASTNQTSMYLCASSRTGENTEAFFGQGTRLTVV.